The entry below gives a single TCR beta chain sequence along with its context. The antigen remains unidentified. 5'RACE with constant-segment primers yielded barcoded, UMI-tagged TCR alpha and TCR beta cDNA libraries. A single record per CDR3 protein comes from TCRdb applying MiXCR to the 5' RACE reads. The sample lists approximately 350,000 distinct CDR3 sequences; approximately 15% were seen once. These data come from a study of T-cell memory formation after mild COVID-19. Study as a whole: In these data, TCR clusters were largely donor specific. Overall study results and limits: Balance between CD4 and CD8 was seen in clones contracting day 15 to 85, and a CD4+ lean was seen in later expanders.

The CDR3 length is 14 residues. From germline, CDR1 is SGDLS and CDR2 YYNGEE. V lost 0 bases to trimming and J lost 6 bases, with 10 bases between them. This chain uses TRBV9 with TRBJ1-5; TRBD1 might be the D (5 bases). The sequence was collected from a man younger than 35 who had mild COVID-19 (a few samples of this study predate the infection). Cell type and time point are not known. The sample taken for sequencing was PBMCs or a T cell subset sorted from them (not recorded which). CDR3 sequence (DNA): TGTGCCAGCAGCGTAGACCAGGGTAGTCAGCCCCAGCATTTT. Encoded protein: CASSVDQGSQPQHF.